The TCR beta chain described here comes from a study of T cells in Graves' hyperthyroidism and ophthalmopathy. Study findings and constraints: The model predicted ophthalmopathy a median around 6.5 months before onset.

Many counts were recorded for this clonotype. Its target is unknown. Germline V gene data show CDR1 as LNHNV and CDR2 as YYDKDF (reference sequence). Trimming removed 0 bases from V and 2 bases from J, with 5 bases in between. The CDR3 length is 13 residues. RNA transcripts yielded amplified TCR beta CDR3 regions. The TCR CDR3 first-round RT-PCR relied on the HTBI primer set. TCRdb passed the multiplex PCR reads through MiXCR, listing each CDR3 protein once. This table holds about 200,000 distinct CDR3 sequences, roughly 18% found once. Patients aged 18 to 65 had newly diagnosed hyperthyroidism lasting under 2 months. A patient was excluded if there was uncontrolled infection, other autoimmune disease, pregnancy or lactation. The study based diagnoses on clinical symptoms, serum thyroxine and TRAb, thyroid ultrasound and orbital computed tomography.

V is TRBV15 and J is TRBJ2-7; unclear D gene. Sequenced: blood. This receptor was taken from a man aged 35-49 years with Graves' hyperthyroidism. This CDR3 reads CATSRERTYEQYF. The DNA for the CDR3 is TGTGCCACCAGCAGAGAACGAACCTACGAGCAGTACTTC.